This TCR beta chain stems from a study of blood T cell repertoires in COVID-19. Sequencing was performed with immunoSEQ multiplex PCR; in TCRdb, only in-frame clones are kept and a portion is missing. Of around 390,000 clones in the sample, around nine tenths are singletons; the top ten hold approximately 9.3%. Trimming removed 5 bases from V and 5 bases from J; junction bases left unmatched: 11. The CDR3 spans 15 residues. CDR1 is SGHVS and CDR2 is FQNEAQ in the germline V gene. V is TRBV7-8 and J is TRBJ2-5; 7 bases are a match to TRBD1. This receptor was taken from a woman between 50 and 59 years old who had recovered from COVID-19. Specimen: PBMCs or T cells enriched from blood (not recorded which). CDR3 nucleotide sequence: TGTGCCAGCAGCCCTAGACTGACACAGGGGGAGACCCAGTACTTC. Its translation: CASSPRLTQGETQYF.